This T cell receptor beta chain was recorded in a study of radiation and T cells in renal cell carcinoma. Time point noted: blood 2 weeks post-SBRT. The treatment here: 15 Gy SBRT to primary tumor, nephrectomy 4 weeks later. Sequencing used immunoSEQ multiplex PCR; TCRdb keeps in-frame clones, though not all of them. The profile covers 160,000 or so clones, with over 80% appearing a single time and around 13% taken by the ten largest. CDR1 is SGHDN and CDR2 is FVKESK in the germline V gene. The V end lost 3 bases, the J end lost 3 bases, and 10 bases lay between the germline ends. The CDR3 sequence is 14 residues long.

Sequenced here: blood, sampled from a patient whose treatment included radiotherapy and nephrectomy. The TCR comes from a woman aged 50 to 60 with renal cell carcinoma. The J gene is TRBJ2-3, the V gene TRBV14; D tentatively fits TRBD1 or TRBD2 (5 bases each). DNA for the CDR3: TGTGCCAGCAGCCAGTGGGGGAGAACAGATACGCAGTATTTT. Protein sequence: CASSQWGRTDTQYF.